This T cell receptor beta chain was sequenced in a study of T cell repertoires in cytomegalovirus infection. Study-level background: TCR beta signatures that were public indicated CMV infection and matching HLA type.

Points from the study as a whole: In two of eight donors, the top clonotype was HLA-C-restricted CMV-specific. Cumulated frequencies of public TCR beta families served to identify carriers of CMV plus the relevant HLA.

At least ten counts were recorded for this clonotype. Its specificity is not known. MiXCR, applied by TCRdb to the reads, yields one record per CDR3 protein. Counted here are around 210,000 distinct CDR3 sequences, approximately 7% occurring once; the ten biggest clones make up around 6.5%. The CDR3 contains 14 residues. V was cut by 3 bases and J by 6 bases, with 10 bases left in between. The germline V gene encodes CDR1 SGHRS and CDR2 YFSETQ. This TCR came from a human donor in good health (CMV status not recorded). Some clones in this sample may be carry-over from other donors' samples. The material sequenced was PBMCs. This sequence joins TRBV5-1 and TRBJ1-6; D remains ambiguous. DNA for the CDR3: TGCGCCAGCAGCTCCGGGAGCAGTAATTCACCCCTCCACTTT. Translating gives CASSSGSSNSPLHF.